The present entry profiles one T cell receptor (beta chain) with its context. Antigen unknown. This entry belongs to a study of blood T cells in healthy people across ages. General study findings and limits: Among long-lived donors, naive CD4+ cells were more numerous and diversity higher than in aged donors.

Combining a sample-barcoded 5' primer with a J-beta primer mix, a second PCR ran for about 7 to 11 cycles. MiXCR, run by TCRdb on the 5' RACE reads, gives a single entry per CDR3 protein. Altogether approximately 800,000 distinct CDR3 sequences are present, 30% to 45% being singletons, with the ten largest covering approximately 13%. The V gene's germline CDR1 is MNHEY and CDR2 SMNVEV (reference sequence). With V trimmed by 2 bases and J by 5 bases, 11 bases remained unmatched. CDR3 length equals 17 residues. The sample was blood. V gene TRBV27 combines with J gene TRBJ2-5; TRBD2 agrees at 10 bases. The clonotype was recovered from a man younger than 35 in good health. Here the CDR3 reads CASSLSGSGGYLETQYF. CDR3 nucleotide sequence: TGTGCCAGCAGTTTAAGTGGTAGCGGGGGGTATTTGGAGACCCAGTACTTC.